This T cell receptor (beta chain) was profiled in a study of Graves' ophthalmopathy and Graves' hyperthyroidism. RNA transcripts were the source from which TCR beta CDR3 regions were amplified. Following a first-round RT-PCR that used HTBI primers, a second-round multiplex PCR was carried out. A single record per CDR3 protein comes from TCRdb applying MiXCR to the multiplex PCR reads. This table has about 370,000 distinct CDR3 sequences, about a sixth appearing once. Germline values: CDR1 SGHAT, CDR2 FQNNGV. The CDR3 totals 16 residues. General study findings and limits: Separation of ophthalmopathy from stable hyperthyroidism was achieved by a 13-signature model, at 85% to 90% sensitivity and approximately 81% specificity.

Cases classed as stable hyperthyroidism had no ophthalmopathy within 18 months of follow-up. The study excluded patients with other autoimmune diseases, uncontrolled infections, pregnancy or lactation. This clonotype was counted many times. Antigen specificity is unknown. At one boundary the junction diverges from the germline segment, which might be a read error. The rearrangement joins TRBV11-2 to TRBJ2-4, with 10 nucleotides matching TRBD2. What was sequenced was peripheral blood. This clonotype originated in an adult woman with stable Graves' hyperthyroidism. The CDR3 DNA sequence: TGTGCCAGCAGCTTAGCTAGCGGGAGCGCCAAAAACATTAAGTACTTC. Protein: CASSLASGSAKNIKYF.